Each of the 28 T cell receptor beta chains below was sequenced from the same sample in a study of cytomegalovirus exposure and HLA in healthy donors. Both 60 Vbeta primers and 13 Jbeta primers went into the PCR. Assay: immunoSEQ multiplex PCR; the TCRdb copy retains only in-frame clones and omits some. Altogether over 80,000 clones are present, approximately 73% being singletons, with the ten largest covering around 3.5%. The sequenced sample was PBMCs. Receptors were obtained from a middle-aged man in good health and CMV-seronegative.

The V gene is TRBV7-9, the J gene TRBJ2-3; 7 bases are shared with TRBD2. The J segment lost 3 bases and the V segment lost 5 bases, leaving 17 bases of the junction unmatched. Germline V gene data show CDR1 as SEHNR and CDR2 as FQNEAQ (reference sequence). The CDR3 consists of 18 residues. This CDR3 reads CASSPGGWWRGNTDTQYF. The CDR3 nucleotides read TGTGCCAGCAGCCCAGGAGGTTGGTGGCGGGGGAATACAGATACGCAGTATTTT.

This sequence joins TRBV7-9 and TRBJ1-2, with D tentatively TRBD1 (6 bases). Germline CDR1 reads SEHNR; CDR2 reads FQNEAQ (reference sequence). This CDR3 contains 13 residues. V was pared by 1 base and J by 5 bases, with 8 bases between. DNA for the CDR3: TGTGCCAGCAGCTTAGGGACAGCGTATGGCTACACCTTC. Protein: CASSLGTAYGYTF.

The V call is TRBV5-1, the J call TRBJ2-1, with a possible D match to TRBD1 (6 bases). Germline V gives CDR1 SGHRS, CDR2 YFSETQ. The CDR3 contains 15 residues. V was trimmed by 0 bases and J by 4 bases, leaving 11 bases between them. The CDR3 DNA reads TGCGCCAGCAGCTTGGCCGGGGACACGTACAATGAGCAGTTCTTC. Its translation: CASSLAGDTYNEQFF.

J is TRBJ2-7 and V is TRBV18; the D is unclear. Germline V CDR1 and CDR2: KGHSH, LQKENI. Trimming pared 2 bases from V and 6 bases from J, leaving 11 bases between. The CDR3 runs 13 residues. The CDR3 region is CASSPGQVGEQYF. CDR3 DNA sequence: TGTGCCAGCTCACCAGGTCAGGTCGGCGAGCAGTACTTC.

The chain couples TRBV28 to TRBJ1-5; possibly TRBD1 for D (5 bases). With 1 base removed from V and 0 bases from J, the gap between germline ends came to 7 bases. Germline V gene sequence: CDR1 MDHEN, CDR2 SYDVKM. CDR3 length: 15 amino acids. The CDR3 bases are TGTGCCAGCAGTTTATCGGACAATAGCAATCAGCCCCAGCATTTT. It yields the protein CASSLSDNSNQPQHF. Full variable domain (rest looked up from reference TRBV28 and TRBJ1-5): DVKVTQSSRYLVKRTGEKVFLECVQDMDHENMFWYRQDPGLGLRLIYFSYDVKMKEKGDIPEGYSVSREKKERFSLILESASTNQTSMYLCASSLSDNSNQPQHFGDGTRLSIL.

The chain is built from TRBV15 and TRBJ2-7; 8 positions match TRBD1. Trimming cost V 0 bases and J 5 bases; bases outside gene matches: 6. CDR1 and CDR2 from the germline V gene are LNHNV and YYDKDF (reference sequence). This CDR3 is built from 15 residues. Here the CDR3 DNA reads TGTGCCACCAGCAGAGACCCGACAGGGGCGGACGAGCAGTACTTC. This gives the protein CATSRDPTGADEQYF. Complete variable domain (other parts from reference TRBV15 and TRBJ2-7): DAMVIQNPRYQVTQFGKPVTLSCSQTLNHNVMYWYQQKSSQAPKLLFHYYDKDFNNEADTPDNFQSRRPNTSFCFLDIRSPGLGDTAMYLCATSRDPTGADEQYFGPGTRLTVT.

J is TRBJ1-2 and V is TRBV5-1, with TRBD1 as a possible D gene (5 bases). This CDR3 spans 14 amino acids. From germline, CDR1 is SGHRS and CDR2 YFSETQ. The V end lost 1 base, the J end lost 6 bases, and 13 bases lay between the germline ends. CDR3 sequence (DNA): TGCGCCAGCAGCTTGACAGGCCATAGGGATGGCTACACCTTC. Its translation: CASSLTGHRDGYTF.

The J gene is TRBJ2-1, the V gene TRBV11-2; TRBD2 aligns across 11 bases. Germline assignment: CDR1 SGHAT and CDR2 FQNNGV. The ends lost 3 bases at V and 7 bases at J; junction bases unmatched: 8. The CDR3 length is 16 residues. The CDR3 spells CASSFSLAGVSNEQFF. DNA of the CDR3: TGTGCCAGCAGCTTCTCACTAGCGGGGGTTTCAAATGAGCAGTTCTTC.

The V gene is TRBV21-1, the J gene TRBJ2-2; whether TRBD2, the table's D call, matches the DNA was not checked. TRBV21-1 is recorded as a pseudogene. This CDR3 region has 20 residues. The CDR3 nucleotides are TGTGCCAGCACCTTGGTCGGGACTAGCGGGCCTAGAACGAACACCGGGGAGCTGTTTTTT. Its translation: CASTLVGTSGPRTNTGELFF.

The gene calls are TRBV30 and TRBJ2-2; 10 nucleotides line up with TRBD2. This CDR3 has 15 amino acids. Germline loops: CDR1 GTSNPN, CDR2 SVGIG (reference sequence). The trim removed 1 base at V and 4 bases at J, leaving 3 bases unmatched. CDR3 loop: CAWSGVAGGTGELFF. The CDR3, as DNA: TGTGCCTGGAGTGGGGTAGCGGGGGGCACCGGGGAGCTGTTTTTT.

The V and J genes are TRBV6-1 and TRBJ2-5; 13 nucleotides line up with TRBD2. In germline, CDR1 is MNHNS, CDR2 SASEGT. This CDR3 is built from 15 residues. V lost 5 bases to trimming and J lost 4 bases; unmatched junction nucleotides: 4. In DNA, the CDR3 is TGTGCCAGCAGTCCACTAGCGGGGGGGCCAGAGACCCAGTACTTC. Its protein product is CASSPLAGGPETQYF.

This rearrangement joins TRBV13 to TRBJ2-1; D is ambiguous. Trimming took off 3 bases at V and 4 bases at J, with 10 bases between the two ends. CDR1 is PRHDT and CDR2 is FYEKMQ in the germline V gene (reference sequence). The CDR3 length is 14 residues. This CDR3 is CASSFYADYNEQFF. The CDR3 region has the DNA TGTGCCAGCAGCTTCTATGCGGATTACAATGAGCAGTTCTTC.

The V and J genes are TRBV19 and TRBJ2-3, with 11 bases matching TRBD1. This CDR3 is built from 14 residues. V gave up 6 bases and J gave up 3 bases; unmatched junction bases: 2. Germline CDR1 reads LNHDA; CDR2 reads SQIVND (reference sequence). The CDR3 loop is CASRGQGGTDTQYF. CDR3 bases: TGTGCCAGTAGGGGACAGGGGGGTACAGATACGCAGTATTTT. Using reference TRBV19 and TRBJ2-3 for the parts outside the CDR3, the full variable domain is DGGITQSPKYLFRKEGQNVTLSCEQNLNHDAMYWYRQDPGQGLRLIYYSQIVNDFQKGDIAEGYSVSREKKESFPLTVTSAQKNPTAFYLCASRGQGGTDTQYFGPGTRLTVL.

This sequence joins TRBV19 and TRBJ2-1, with 8 bases lining up with TRBD1. Germline lookup yields CDR1 LNHDA and CDR2 SQIVND (reference sequence). V lost 10 bases and J lost 5; bases outside the gene matches: 7. This CDR3 region has 13 residues. The CDR3 DNA reads TGTGCCACCCGGACAGGGTGGGACAATGAGCAGTTCTTC. As protein: CATRTGWDNEQFF.

The chain uses TRBV5-1 and TRBJ2-7; no clear D gene. Trimming removed 0 bases at V and 6 bases at J, with 7 bases between. Germline CDR1 reads SGHRS; CDR2 reads YFSETQ. This CDR3 comprises 12 residues. The CDR3 loop reads CASSLVPGEQYF. The CDR3 nucleotides read TGCGCCAGCAGCTTGGTACCGGGCGAGCAGTACTTC.

As concerns this clone: Other DNA sequences in the sample encode the same CDR3. This chain uses TRBV2 with TRBJ1-5; D is possibly TRBD1 (5 bases). Germline V gene data show CDR1 as SNHLY and CDR2 as FYNNEI. Deletions cut 3 bases from V and 6 bases from J, with 9 bases between. The CDR3 runs to 13 residues. The CDR3 loop is CASSDRGGQPQHF. CDR3 DNA sequence: TGTGCCAGCAGTGATCGGGGGGGTCAGCCCCAGCATTTT.

The chain couples TRBV7-8 to TRBJ2-3; 8 bases fit TRBD2. J gave up 4 bases and V 2 bases, and 8 bases lay outside the gene matches. The CDR3 is 16 amino acids. Germline CDR1 reads SGHVS; CDR2 reads FQNEAQ. Here the CDR3 DNA reads TGTGCCAGCAGCTTAAAAGCGGGGGTTCCCCCAGATACGCAGTATTTT. Translating gives CASSLKAGVPPDTQYF.

In its sample, this clone ranks as medium-sized. The chain combines TRBV28 with TRBJ1-2, with 8 bases aligning to TRBD1. The V gene end was trimmed by 1 base and the J gene end by 3 bases; junction bases not matched to a gene: 7. The CDR3 covers 16 residues. Looked up from germline, CDR1 is MDHEN and CDR2 is SYDVKM. As DNA, the CDR3 is TGTGCCAGCAGTTTATCGCCAGGGGGCACATACTATGGCTACACCTTC. The encoded protein is CASSLSPGGTYYGYTF.

This clone was detected only a few times. The V gene is TRBV28, the J gene TRBJ2-7, with a weak D call TRBD1 (6 bases). This CDR3 is 14 amino acids long. The V end lost 6 bases, the J end lost 1 base, and 13 bases lay between the germline ends. CDR1 and CDR2 (germline): MDHEN, SYDVKM. CDR3 DNA: TGTGCCAGCAGCGAACAGGGTCTATCCTACGAGCAGTACTTC. Its translation is CASSEQGLSYEQYF.

The gene calls are TRBV2 and TRBJ2-1, with 11 bases matching TRBD2. The germline CDR1 and CDR2 sequences are SNHLY and FYNNEI. Germline trimming cut 0 bases from V and 13 bases from J; bases unmatched to any gene: 5. This CDR3 is built from 14 residues. CDR3 amino acids: CASSEADLAGGQFF. The CDR3 DNA follows: TGTGCCAGCAGTGAAGCTGACCTAGCGGGGGGTCAGTTCTTC.

This clone was picked up a small number of times. The rearrangement links TRBV18 to TRBJ1-2; TRBD1 might be the D (6 bases). Germline V gives CDR1 KGHSH, CDR2 LQKENI. Trimming removed 3 bases at V and 1 base at J, with 15 bases between. The CDR3 has 16 residues. CDR3 DNA: TGTGCCAGCTCACCGACCTCGGGACACTATAACTATGGCTACACCTTC. This sequence encodes CASSPTSGHYNYGYTF.

The chain joins TRBV27 to TRBJ2-7; 7 bases align to TRBD2. V shed 3 bases, J shed 12 bases, and the junction held 8 bases outside the gene matches. The germline V gene encodes CDR1 MNHEY and CDR2 SMNVEV (reference sequence). CDR3 length: 12 residues. The CDR3 here is CASSLGGRPLYF. The CDR3 DNA reads as TGTGCCAGCAGTTTGGGAGGGCGGCCGTTGTACTTC.

The table lists this clone with a count of one. The V gene is TRBV4-1, the J gene TRBJ2-5; a weak D match, TRBD2 (6 bases). The length of the CDR3 is 17 residues. CDR1 and CDR2 from the germline V gene are MGHRA and YSYEKL. The V end was cut by 1 base, the J end by 0 bases, with 15 bases between. CDR3 residues: CASSQVKAGQYQETQYF. CDR3 bases: TGCGCCAGCAGCCAAGTGAAGGCGGGGCAGTACCAAGAGACCCAGTACTTC.

The V and J genes are TRBV9 and TRBJ2-7, with 7 bases lining up with TRBD2. After removal of 5 bases from V and 6 bases from J, the junction contained 14 bases not matched to a gene. Germline CDR1 SGDLS, CDR2 YYNGEE. The length of the CDR3 is 15 residues. The CDR3 sequence: CASSPPGGGWSEQYF. Written as DNA, the CDR3 is TGTGCCAGCAGTCCACCGGGGGGAGGGTGGTCCGAGCAGTACTTC. The variable domain in full, with the rest retrieved from reference TRBV9 and TRBJ2-7, is DSGVTQTPKHLITATGQRVTLRCSPRSGDLSVYWYQQSLDQGLQFLIQYYNGEERAKGNILERFSAQQFPDLHSELNLSSLELGDSALYFCASSPPGGGWSEQYFGPGTRLTVT.

The chain links TRBV7-2 to TRBJ1-2, with unresolved D. The V and J ends lost 5 bases and 7 bases respectively, with 14 bases between them. The V gene's germline CDR1 is SGHTA and CDR2 FQGNSA. This CDR3 comprises 13 residues. The CDR3 loop reads CASSRNGPLGYTF. The DNA for the CDR3 is TGTGCCAGCAGCAGAAATGGGCCGCTTGGCTACACCTTC. The variable domain in full, with the rest retrieved from reference TRBV7-2 and TRBJ1-2, is GAGVSQSPSNKVTEKGKDVELRCDPISGHTALYWYRQSLGQGLEFLIYFQGNSAPDKSGLPSDRFSAERTGGSVSTLTIQRTQQEDSAVYLCASSRNGPLGYTFGSGTRLTVV.

The J gene is TRBJ2-7, the V gene TRBV5-1; D ambiguous. This CDR3 has 13 amino acids. The germline V gene encodes CDR1 SGHRS and CDR2 YFSETQ. V was trimmed by 2 bases and J by 3 bases, leaving 9 bases between them. CDR3: CASSFDTYYEQYF. The DNA for the CDR3 is TGCGCCAGCAGCTTCGACACATACTACGAGCAGTACTTC.

This clone was counted between two and nine times. The chain is built from TRBV28 and TRBJ1-2; no reliable D call. This CDR3 has 11 amino acids. The germline CDR1 and CDR2 sequences are MDHEN and SYDVKM. V lost 9 bases and J 4 bases, leaving 9 bases between the germline ends. The CDR3 sequence is CASGEGYGYTF. As DNA, the CDR3 is TGTGCCAGTGGGGAGGGCTATGGCTACACCTTC.

V is TRBV4-3 and J is TRBJ2-3, with 9 bases aligning to TRBD1. The CDR3 has 17 amino acids. The V gene's germline CDR1 is LGHNA and CDR2 YSLEER. After removal of 3 bases from V and 4 bases from J, the junction contained 11 bases not matched to a gene. The CDR3 nucleotides are TGCGCCAGCAGCCAGGCCGGACAGGGGATAGTCCCAGATACGCAGTATTTT. Translated: CASSQAGQGIVPDTQYF.